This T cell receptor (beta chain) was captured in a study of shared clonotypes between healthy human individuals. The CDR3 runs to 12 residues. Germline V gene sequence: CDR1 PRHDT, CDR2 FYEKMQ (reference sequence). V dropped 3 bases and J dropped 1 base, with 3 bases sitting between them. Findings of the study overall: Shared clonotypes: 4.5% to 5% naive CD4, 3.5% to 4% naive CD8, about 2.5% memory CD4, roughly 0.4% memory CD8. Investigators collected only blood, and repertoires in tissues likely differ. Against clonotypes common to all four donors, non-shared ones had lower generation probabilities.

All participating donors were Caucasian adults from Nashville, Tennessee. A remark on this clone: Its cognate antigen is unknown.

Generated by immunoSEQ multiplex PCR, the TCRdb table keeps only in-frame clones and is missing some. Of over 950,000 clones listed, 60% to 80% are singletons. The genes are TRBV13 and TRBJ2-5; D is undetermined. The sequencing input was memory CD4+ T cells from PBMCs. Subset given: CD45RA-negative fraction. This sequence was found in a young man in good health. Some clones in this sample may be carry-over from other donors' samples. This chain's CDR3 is CASSFLQETQYF. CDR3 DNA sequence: TGTGCCAGCAGCTTTCTCCAAGAGACCCAGTACTTC.